The T cell receptor beta chain under discussion was sequenced for a study of CD8+CD57+ T cells in acquired aplastic anemia (dated by TCRdb to the late 2010s). Background on the whole study: Extracted DNA from sorted CD4+ and CD8+ cells averaged about 2.9 ug, ranging from roughly 0.19 to 27.4 ug. CD8+CD57+ expansion was defined as frequency above the mean frequency observed in healthy subjects. Results the study describes overall, beyond this receptor: Between patients and healthy controls, no significant difference in CD8+ Simpson's diversity was found (P=0.060). Although twenty-nine CD8+ CDR3 sequences were shared by patients and controls, these sequences appeared highly expressed in patients and within the immunodominant clones of patients.

Including cysteine and phenylalanine, the CDR3 has 16 amino acids. The entry retains the CDR3 DNA only, 48 bases that are in frame from base 1. Per the germline V gene (reference sequence), LNHDA is the CDR1 and SQIVND is the CDR2. V is pruned by 3 bases and J by 6 bases, leaving 11 bases of the junction without a gene match. This clonotype occurred many times. It lacks a known antigen. No base qualities exist here, and no much larger clone lies one base off it. Genomic DNA served as template for TCR beta VDJ combination and CDR3 sequence profiling. TCR repertoire sequencing was run on an Illumina HiSeq 2000. The study's own analysis went as follows. TRBV/TRBJ rearrangement plots, CDR3 size and DJ length profiles, and Simpson's diversity index were used to assess repertoires. The most abundant DNA sequence in the deep sequencing data was taken as the immunodominant clone. CDR3 amino acid sequences were screened for sharing across subjects and compared with published repertoires and the VDJdb database. The public sequencing data were trimmed at Q25 with fastp and processed into clonotypes with MiXCR by TCRdb, which kept only in-frame beta chains. Each CDR3 protein gets just one entry, which takes the most common genes and DNA from the rows behind it. The V and J calls were not made by the authors but by TCRdb's processing. For this sample the table gives around 150,000 distinct CDR3 sequences, of which roughly 48% were detected only once. 25% to 40% of the sample lies in the top ten.

Patients chosen for sequencing had shown expansion of CD8+CD57+ cells by flow cytometry. All patients had severe acquired aplastic anemia diagnosed by International Study of Aplastic Anemia and Agranulocytosis and Camitta criteria. No patient had received any therapy when blood was sampled. In this study, sorted CD4+ and CD8+ T cells from the blood of healthy subjects and of severe aplastic anemia patients had their TCR repertoires deep-sequenced. In the USA, patient enrollment took place under clinicaltrials.gov protocols 00001620, 01623167, 00001397, 00071045, 00081523 and 00961064. Ficoll-Paque density gradient centrifugation was used to isolate peripheral blood mononuclear cells. Before DNA was extracted, CD4+ and CD8+ T cells were sorted using either FACS or magnetic beads.

The chain employs TRBV19 and TRBJ2-1, and TRBD2 matches 7 of the central bases. The sequenced material came from sorted CD4+, CD8+, or CD8+CD57+ T cells (not recorded which) from PBMCs. The clonotype was recovered from a human donor with aplastic anemia. In nucleotide form, the sequence is TGTGCCAGTAGTATTGGGGCGGGAGCACGCCTCAATGAGCAGTTCTTC. This sequence encodes CASSIGAGARLNEQFF.